The clone carrying this T cell receptor beta chain was seen at least ten times. The antigen is unknown. Preparing the TCRbeta library involved the use of unique molecular identifiers. TCRdb re-called the PCR reads through MiXCR, storing one row per CDR3 protein. The sample lists 70,000 or so distinct CDR3 sequences; approximately 11% were seen once. This sample is part of a study of T-cell reconstitution after alpha-beta-depleted transplantation in children. The V gene lost 3 bases and the J gene lost 6 bases, with 16 bases spanning the gap. Germline assignment: CDR1 LGHNA and CDR2 YSLEER. The CDR3 contains 15 residues. Study results and limitations: It was newly produced T cells that mostly accounted for T-cell counts and diversity one year after transplant. By about two months after transplant, alpha-beta T cells reportedly arose from several hundred graft clones that had expanded.

The specimen comprised PBMCs, sampled before TCRalphabeta/CD19-depleted stem cell transplant. The clonotype was recovered from a boy between 5 and 17 years old with acute myeloid leukemia, due to receive a stem cell transplant. The chain couples TRBV4-3 to TRBJ2-3, with D perhaps matching TRBD1 or TRBD2 (5 bases each). The CDR3 nucleotides are TGCGCCAGCAGCCAGGCCGGGGCCAGAGCGGATACGCAGTATTTT. Protein: CASSQAGARADTQYF.